The 4 T cell receptor beta chains reported below all come from one sample, sequenced in a study of blood T cell repertoires in COVID-19. Here immunoSEQ multiplex PCR was the method, and the copy in TCRdb shows in-frame clones only, minus some. Here the sample spans approximately 240,000 clones, approximately 91% being singletons. The sequenced sample consisted of peripheral blood. The receptors stem from a woman aged 40 to 50 who had recovered from COVID-19.

The genes are TRBV5-5 and TRBJ2-4; D is undetermined. The germline V and J ends were trimmed by 0 bases and 4 bases, with 8 bases remaining between them. Germline CDR1 SGHKS, CDR2 YYEKEE (reference sequence). This CDR3 is built from 14 residues. In nucleotides, the CDR3 is TGTGCCAGCAGCTTGGTTGGCAGTAAAAACATTCAGTACTTC. This gives the protein CASSLVGSKNIQYF. Combining the CDR3 with reference TRBV5-5 and TRBJ2-4 gives the whole variable domain DAGVTQSPTHLIKTRGQQVTLRCSPISGHKSVSWYQQVLGQGPQFIFQYYEKEERGRGNFPDRFSARQFPNYSSELNVNALLLGDSALYLCASSLVGSKNIQYFGAGTRLSVL.

The chain joins TRBV29-1 to TRBJ2-7, with a possible D match to TRBD1 (7 bases). V was trimmed by 2 bases and J by 0 bases, leaving 11 bases between them. There are 14 residues in the CDR3. Per germline, CDR1 SQVTM and CDR2 ANQGSEA. The CDR3 protein is CSVERGDSSYEQYF. The CDR3 bases are TGCAGCGTTGAAAGGGGGGACAGCTCCTACGAGCAGTACTTC.

This rearrangement joins TRBV27 to TRBJ2-7; 7 positions agree with TRBD1. This CDR3 region has 15 residues. CDR1 MNHEY and CDR2 SMNVEV come from the germline V gene (reference sequence). Trimming took 5 bases from V and 2 from J; bases not matched to a gene: 9. CDR3 nucleotide sequence: TGTGCCAGCAGTCCCCTAGGACAGGCACCCTACGAGCAGTACTTC. This translates into CASSPLGQAPYEQYF.

The J gene is TRBJ1-5, the V gene TRBV4-3; 7 nucleotides match TRBD1. Looked up from germline, CDR1 is LGHNA and CDR2 is YSLEER. Trimming at V came to 4 bases and at J to 2 bases, leaving 2 bases not matched to a gene. The CDR3 is 14 residues long. CDR3 sequence (DNA): TGCGCCAGCAGCCTGGACAGGCGCAATCAGCCCCAGCATTTT. It encodes CASSLDRRNQPQHF.